This T cell receptor (beta chain) stems from a study of blood T cell repertoires in COVID-19. Overall study: Acute and convalescent COVID-19 specimens originated in the United States, Italy and Spain.

Only in-frame clones appear in the TCRdb table, and some are missing; sequencing was by immunoSEQ multiplex PCR. The sample holds under 200,000 clones, less than 90% seen once. The sequenced material came from PBMCs or T cells enriched from blood (not recorded which). This TCR derives from a woman in her forties or fifties who had recovered from COVID-19.

As DNA, the CDR3 is TGTGCCAGCAGCCAACTAGCGGGAGAGTTACGAGCCCAGTACTTC. Its translation: CASSQLAGELRAQYF. The chain is built from TRBV28 and TRBJ2-5; 11 bases agree with TRBD2. Trimming took 6 bases from V and 9 from J; bases not matched to a gene: 12. Germline values: CDR1 MDHEN, CDR2 SYDVKM. The CDR3 totals 15 residues.